This T cell receptor beta chain was documented in a study of blood T cell repertoires in COVID-19. Profiling relied on immunoSEQ multiplex PCR, and the TCRdb table lists in-frame clones only, not all of them. The data show 190,000 or so clones, about 80% seen once. This CDR3 contains 15 residues. Between the trimmed V and J ends, which lost 5 bases and 1 base, there was a span of 12 bases. Germline lookup yields CDR1 MNHEY and CDR2 SVGEGT. Among Cohort 3 donors, those recovered had two negative PCRs, clearance, or symptom resolution. The chain is built from TRBV6-2 or TRBV6-3 and TRBJ1-5; D may be TRBD1 (5 bases). The receptor's source is a man in his forties or fifties who had recovered from COVID-19. Sequenced material: PBMCs or T cells enriched from blood (not recorded which). In nucleotides, the CDR3 is TGTGCCAGCAGTCCATCCAGGGTGAGCAATCAGCCCCAGCATTTT. It codes for CASSPSRVSNQPQHF.